The 18 T cell receptor beta chains below were found in one sample sequenced in a study of siplizumab effects on memory and regulatory T cells. Assay used: immunoSEQ multiplex PCR; TCRdb lists only in-frame clones, some missing. Of approximately 68,000 clones in the sample, 91% were seen once. The source material was CD8+ T cells sorted from blood. These receptors all come from a human donor in good health.

This chain joins TRBV19 and TRBJ1-1; D is undetermined. Germline lookup yields CDR1 LNHDA and CDR2 SQIVND (reference sequence). V shed 5 bases and J shed 10 bases, with 14 bases lying between them. The CDR3 is 12 residues long. The chain's CDR3 is CASSLVGFSAFF. The DNA for the CDR3 is TGTGCCAGTAGTTTAGTGGGGTTCTCAGCTTTCTTT. The full variable domain, its missing parts supplied by reference TRBV19 and TRBJ1-1, is DGGITQSPKYLFRKEGQNVTLSCEQNLNHDAMYWYRQDPGQGLRLIYYSQIVNDFQKGDIAEGYSVSREKKESFPLTVTSAQKNPTAFYLCASSLVGFSAFFGQGTRLTVV.

V usage is TRBV9 and J usage is TRBJ1-2; D not resolved. From germline, CDR1 is SGDLS and CDR2 YYNGEE. V lost 0 bases to trimming and J lost 1 base, with 7 bases between them. The CDR3 covers 14 residues. The CDR3: CASSVAGGNYGYTF. The CDR3 DNA sequence: TGTGCCAGCAGCGTAGCTGGCGGTAACTATGGCTACACCTTC.

This chain joins TRBV28 and TRBJ1-1, with a possible D match to TRBD1 (6 bases). This CDR3 has 15 residues. V was cut by 5 bases and J by 1 base, with 14 bases left in between. Germline CDR1 and CDR2: MDHEN and SYDVKM. This CDR3 is CASSPRGLRNTEAFF. CDR3 DNA sequence: TGTGCCAGCAGTCCCCGGGGGCTCAGGAACACTGAAGCTTTCTTT.

This rearrangement joins TRBV14 to TRBJ2-7, with 9 positions matching TRBD2. J gave up 5 bases and V 8 bases, and 13 bases lay outside the gene matches. Germline CDR1 and CDR2: SGHDN and FVKESK. The CDR3 spans 15 residues. As DNA, the CDR3 is TGTGCCAGCCGGCTCGGGCGGGAGGGCCAGGACGAGCAGTACTTC. Amino acids: CASRLGREGQDEQYF.

The V call is TRBV5-8, the J call TRBJ2-1, with D hard to call. CDR1 and CDR2 from the germline V gene are SGHTS and YDEGEE. The CDR3 is 16 residues long. The ends were cut back, 4 bases at V and 3 bases at J, with 17 bases in the middle. CDR3 sequence reads: CASSPQRANDYNEQFF. In nucleotides, the CDR3 is TGTGCCAGCAGCCCTCAGCGCGCCAACGACTACAATGAGCAGTTCTTC.

The CDR3 here is CASSEDRATNEKLFF. CDR3 coding DNA: TGTGCCAGCAGCGAAGACAGGGCCACTAATGAAAAACTGTTTTTT. The genes are TRBV9 and TRBJ1-4, with 7 bases fitting TRBD1. The germline V gene encodes CDR1 SGDLS and CDR2 YYNGEE. Trimming cost V 3 bases and J 2 bases; bases outside gene matches: 4. The CDR3 runs 15 residues.

The CDR3 DNA reads as TGTGCCAGCAGTTCGCTTCCCTGGACTAGCGGACGGGGAGATACGCAGTATTTT. Translated: CASSSLPWTSGRGDTQYF. The chain carries TRBV27 and TRBJ2-3; 10 bases fit TRBD2. The V gene end was trimmed by 4 bases and the J gene end by 5 bases; junction bases not matched to a gene: 15. CDR1 and CDR2 (germline): MNHEY, SMNVEV (reference sequence). The CDR3 has 18 residues.

This clone was observed a handful of times. This chain connects TRBV27 to TRBJ2-7; the D gene is possibly TRBD1 (6 bases). The V gene's germline CDR1 is MNHEY and CDR2 SMNVEV (reference sequence). The CDR3 loop spans 14 amino acids. V gave up 2 bases and J gave up 5 bases, with 13 bases separating them. The CDR3 protein is CASSLGTRHDEQYF. CDR3 nucleotide sequence: TGTGCCAGCAGTTTAGGGACACGTCACGACGAGCAGTACTTC.

The gene calls are TRBV5-4 and TRBJ2-1; tentative D call: TRBD2 (5 bases). This CDR3 region has 13 residues. CDR1 and CDR2 (germline): SGHNT, YYREEE (reference sequence). The V gene lost 10 bases and the J gene lost 0 bases, with 11 bases spanning the gap. The CDR3 is CAARTDSYNEQFF. The CDR3 DNA reads TGTGCCGCACGGACTGACTCCTACAATGAGCAGTTCTTC.

The genes are TRBV7-2 and TRBJ2-1; D is perhaps TRBD1 or TRBD2 (5 bases each). V shed 3 bases and J shed 2 bases, with 14 bases lying between them. The germline CDR1 and CDR2 sequences are SGHTA and FQGNSA. The CDR3 is 16 amino acids. The CDR3 DNA sequence: TGTGCCAGCAGCTTTGGGGGAGAAGTAACCTACAATGAGCAGTTCTTC. Encoded protein: CASSFGGEVTYNEQFF.

This chain joins TRBV9 and TRBJ1-1; TRBD1 is a possible D gene (6 bases). In germline, CDR1 is SGDLS, CDR2 YYNGEE. The CDR3 consists of 12 residues. Between the trimmed V and J ends, which lost 4 bases and 4 bases, there was a span of 8 bases. CDR3 sequence reads: CASSLRGTEAFF. CDR3 bases: TGTGCCAGCAGCCTCAGGGGCACTGAAGCTTTCTTT.

The rearrangement links TRBV21-1 to TRBJ2-1; TRBD2 is taken as the D call from the table, unchecked against the DNA. TRBV21-1 is a recognized pseudogene. The CDR3 totals 17 residues. The CDR3, as DNA: TGTGCCAGCAGCAAAGGCCGCGCTAGCGCCCTTTGGAGAGAGCAGTTCTTC. Amino acids: CASSKGRASALWREQFF.

This chain connects TRBV7-8 to TRBJ2-7; 11 nucleotides agree with TRBD2. Trimming took 3 bases from V and 1 from J; bases not matched to a gene: 5. Germline assignment: CDR1 SGHVS and CDR2 FQNEAQ. This CDR3 comprises 16 residues. DNA of the CDR3: TGTGCCAGCAGCTTTTCCGGGACTAGCGGTTCCTACGAGCAGTACTTC. As protein: CASSFSGTSGSYEQYF.

The V call is TRBV4-1, the J call TRBJ1-2, with TRBD1 matching 9 bases. CDR1 and CDR2 (germline): MGHRA, YSYEKL. The V segment lost 2 bases and the J segment 4 bases; nucleotides outside the gene matches: 5. There are 15 residues in the CDR3. The CDR3 region is CASSQQTGGVYGYTF. The CDR3 DNA is TGCGCCAGCAGCCAACAAACAGGGGGCGTCTATGGCTACACCTTC.

In this sample, this clone turned up once. The chain carries TRBV7-9 and TRBJ2-1; the match to TRBD2 covers 7 bases. CDR1 SEHNR and CDR2 FQNEAQ come from the germline V gene (reference sequence). This CDR3 has 14 amino acids. The V gene end was trimmed by 2 bases and the J gene end by 4 bases; junction bases not matched to a gene: 2. The CDR3 region is CASSLQREYNEQFF. CDR3 nucleotide sequence: TGTGCCAGCAGCTTACAGCGGGAATACAATGAGCAGTTCTTC.

This clone appeared a single time. The chain combines TRBV2 with TRBJ2-3; the match to TRBD1 covers 8 bases. Germline V gene data show CDR1 as SNHLY and CDR2 as FYNNEI. Trimming removed 8 bases from V and 6 bases from J; junction bases left unmatched: 4. The CDR3 is made up of 12 amino acids. CDR3 region: CASGQGGDTQYF. In DNA form, the CDR3 reads TGTGCCAGCGGACAGGGAGGCGATACGCAGTATTTT.

J is TRBJ1-1 and V is TRBV27, with D tentatively TRBD1 (6 bases). CDR1 and CDR2 from the germline V gene are MNHEY and SMNVEV (reference sequence). The V end lost 4 bases, the J end lost 11 bases, and 23 bases lay between the germline ends. The CDR3 consists of 15 residues. The CDR3 spells CASSWSSGTLKGAFF. CDR3 sequence (DNA): TGTGCCAGCAGTTGGAGCTCAGGGACACTCAAAGGGGCTTTCTTT.

The rearrangement joins TRBV6-5 to TRBJ1-6, with D hard to call. The CDR3 is made up of 15 amino acids. Germline V gives CDR1 MNHEY, CDR2 SVGAGI. V was pared by 7 bases and J by 5 bases, with 15 bases between. CDR3 residues: CASTDDGSDNSPLHF. As DNA, the CDR3 is TGTGCCAGCACCGACGACGGCAGCGATAATTCACCCCTCCACTTT.